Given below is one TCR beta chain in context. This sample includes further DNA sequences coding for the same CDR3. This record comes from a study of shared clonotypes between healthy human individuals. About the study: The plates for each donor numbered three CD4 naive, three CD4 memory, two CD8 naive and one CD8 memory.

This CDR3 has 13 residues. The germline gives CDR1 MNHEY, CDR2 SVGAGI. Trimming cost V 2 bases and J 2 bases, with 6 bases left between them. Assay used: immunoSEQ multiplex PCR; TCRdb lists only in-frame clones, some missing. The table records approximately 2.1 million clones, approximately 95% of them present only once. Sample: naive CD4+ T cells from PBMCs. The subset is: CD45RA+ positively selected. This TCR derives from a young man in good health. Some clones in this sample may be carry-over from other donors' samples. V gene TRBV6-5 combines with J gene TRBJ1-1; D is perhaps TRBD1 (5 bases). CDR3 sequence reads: CASSYQGNTEAFF. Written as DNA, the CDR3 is TGTGCCAGCAGTTACCAGGGAAACACTGAAGCTTTCTTT.